This T cell receptor beta chain was found in a study of T cell responses to AZD1222 COVID-19 vaccine. CDR1 and CDR2 (germline): SQVTM, ANQGSEA. CDR3 length: 13 residues. The germline V and J ends were trimmed by 6 bases and 0 bases, with 11 bases remaining between them. The data were produced by immunoSEQ multiplex PCR, yet TCRdb's version contains in-frame clones alone and is incomplete. The sample lists over 100,000 clones, 75% to 90% occurring once. This material consisted of peripheral blood, taken on day 0 of AZD1222 vaccination. The receptor was isolated from an adult in good health. The chain links TRBV29-1 to TRBJ1-1; tentative D call: TRBD1 (5 bases). CDR3 in amino acids: CSVLQALNTEAFF. The CDR3 nucleotides are TGCAGCGTCCTACAGGCTCTGAACACTGAAGCTTTCTTT.